These 5 T cell receptor beta chains were all obtained from the same sample, sequenced in a study of post-analysis software for immune sequencing data. Study findings and constraints: TRBV5-6, TRBV5-1 and TRBV20-1 were among roughly five TRBV segments more frequent in patients than controls.

Every TCR beta cDNA library bore unique molecular identifiers. In TCRdb, the PCR reads were re-called with MiXCR into one record per CDR3 protein. The table records 750,000 to 950,000 distinct CDR3 sequences, roughly 50% of them present only once. Antigen specificity for these receptors is unknown. Sequencing used blood. Every receptor here comes from a girl between 10 and 17 years old with multiple sclerosis.

A few counts support this clonotype. The junction shows a germline mismatch at one end, possibly a read error. This chain links TRBV6-5 with TRBJ2-7; the D is unclear. This CDR3 is 15 amino acids long. Germline lookup yields CDR1 MNHEY and CDR2 SVGAGI. The DNA for the CDR3 is TGTGCCGGCAGTTACTCGAAGTCACGGACCTACGAGCAGTACTTC. Translated, it gives CAGSYSKSRTYEQYF.

This clonotype was counted between two and nine times. The chain uses TRBV3-1 and TRBJ2-5; D is ambiguous. Germline-derived CDR1 and CDR2 are LGHDT and YNNKEL (reference sequence). V was clipped by 4 bases and J by 5 bases, with 11 bases between them. The CDR3 length is 13 residues. CDR3 loop: CASSLRFRETQYF. CDR3 DNA: TGTGCCAGCAGCCTAAGGTTTCGGGAGACCCAGTACTTC.

J is TRBJ1-2 and V is TRBV20-1, with D unresolved. This CDR3 is 15 amino acids long. The germline CDR1 and CDR2 sequences are DFQATT and SNEGSKA (reference sequence). The germline V and J ends were trimmed by 0 bases and 7 bases, with 18 bases remaining between them. The CDR3 reads CSARDLTARKAGYTF. The CDR3 DNA reads as TGCAGTGCTAGAGACTTGACGGCCCGGAAGGCTGGCTACACCTTC.

The CDR3 DNA sequence: TGCAGTGCGCTGCAACCTACTGGCTACACCTTC. It is translated as CSALQPTGYTF. The V gene is TRBV20-1, the J gene TRBJ1-2; no reliable D call. This CDR3 has 11 residues. CDR1 is DFQATT, CDR2 SNEGSKA, per germline (reference sequence). V dropped 6 bases and J dropped 7 bases, with 12 bases sitting between them.

A few counts support this clonotype. The V call is TRBV12-3 or TRBV12-4, the J call TRBJ2-4; D possibly corresponds to TRBD1 (5 bases). Trimming shortened V by 6 bases and J by 5 bases, and 17 bases separated the two germline ends. The CDR3 is 15 amino acids. The CDR3 protein is CASSPAGARENIQYF. The CDR3 DNA sequence: TGTGCCAGCAGCCCTGCTGGGGCCCGTGAAAACATTCAGTACTTC.